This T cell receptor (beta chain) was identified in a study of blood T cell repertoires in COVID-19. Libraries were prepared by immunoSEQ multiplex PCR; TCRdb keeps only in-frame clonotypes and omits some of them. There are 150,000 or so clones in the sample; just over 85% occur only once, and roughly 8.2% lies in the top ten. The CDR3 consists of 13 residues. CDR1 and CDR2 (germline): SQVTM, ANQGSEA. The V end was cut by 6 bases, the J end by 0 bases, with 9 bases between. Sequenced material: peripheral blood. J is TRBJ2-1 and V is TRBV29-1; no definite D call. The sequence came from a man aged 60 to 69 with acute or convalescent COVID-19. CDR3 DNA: TGCAGCGTCTTAAAAATCTCCTACAATGAGCAGTTCTTC. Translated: CSVLKISYNEQFF.